This TCR beta chain was recovered during a study of graft-versus-host responses after intestinal transplantation. Study observations and caveats: Detected in recipient marrow were GvH clones, some of which were first observed in ileum or blood. Some patients had graft-donor T cell macrochimerism. In their allografts, the ratios of graft-versus-host to host-versus-graft T cell clones were high. Researchers found peak circulating GvH clone levels linked to early post-transplant HvG declines.

The CDR3 is 15 residues long. Germline-derived CDR1 and CDR2 are MDHEN and SYDVKM. Trimming at V came to 6 bases and at J to 4 bases, leaving 9 bases not matched to a gene. Sequencing was performed with immunoSEQ multiplex PCR; in TCRdb, only in-frame clones are kept and a portion is missing. The sample records fewer than 120,000 clones, just over 90% being singletons. A remark on this clone: Antigen: not known.

V is TRBV28 and J is TRBJ1-5, with TRBD1 matching over 7 bases. This receptor was obtained from a human donor who received an intestinal transplant. Sample: unstimulated CD8+ T cells sorted from spleen or lymph node cells, taken before intestinal transplant. The CDR3: CASREGDSYNQPQHF. The CDR3 nucleotides are TGTGCCAGCAGAGAAGGGGACAGTTATAATCAGCCCCAGCATTTT.